These 21 T cell receptor beta chains share one sample of origin, sequenced in a study of blood T cell repertoires in COVID-19. TCRdb's copy holds only in-frame clones and misses some; the assay was immunoSEQ multiplex PCR. Of around 93,000 clones in the sample, roughly 87% were seen once. Sequences were obtained from peripheral blood. The receptors shown here come from a man aged 18 to 30 with COVID-19, enrolled during active disease.

The gene calls are TRBV11-2 and TRBJ1-6; D ambiguous. Germline V gene lookup returns CDR1 SGHAT and CDR2 FQNNGV. V lost 4 bases and J lost 5, with 15 bases in between. The CDR3 runs to 16 residues. The CDR3 nucleotides read TGTGCCAGCAGCTGGCGGGTTTTCGAGGATAATTCACCCCTCCACTTT. This gives the protein CASSWRVFEDNSPLHF. Supplemented by reference TRBV11-2 and TRBJ1-6, the full variable domain reads EAGVAQSPRYKIIEKRQSVAFWCNPISGHATLYWYQQILGQGPKLLIQFQNNGVVDDSQLPKDRFSAERLKGVDSTLKIQPAKLEDSAVYLCASSWRVFEDNSPLHFGNGTRLTVT.

J is TRBJ2-2 and V is TRBV4-1; D is unresolved. Trimming left V 2 bases short and J 4 bases short, with 5 bases between. Germline CDR1 is MGHRA and CDR2 is YSYEKL. This CDR3 comprises 13 residues. The CDR3 loop reads CASSQTGTGELFF. For the CDR3, the DNA is TGCGCCAGCAGCCAAACGGGCACCGGGGAGCTGTTTTTT.

This clone was counted only a few times. The rearrangement joins TRBV27 to TRBJ1-1; D gene uncertain. Looked up from germline, CDR1 is MNHEY and CDR2 is SMNVEV (reference sequence). This CDR3 has 12 residues. V was pared by 6 bases and J by 9 bases, with 14 bases between. The CDR3 sequence is CASRTAGVKAFF. CDR3 nucleotides: TGTGCCAGCAGAACCGCAGGCGTGAAAGCTTTCTTT.

The V call is TRBV28, the J call TRBJ2-7; 14 bases match TRBD2. CDR3 length: 20 residues. Germline CDR1 MDHEN, CDR2 SYDVKM. Germline trimming cut 3 bases from V and 3 bases from J; bases unmatched to any gene: 16. The CDR3 region is CASSFRGTSGRGDPSYEQYF. The CDR3, as DNA: TGTGCCAGCAGTTTTAGAGGGACTAGCGGGAGAGGGGACCCAAGCTACGAGCAGTACTTC.

This chain links TRBV24-1 with TRBJ2-1; 9 bases line up with TRBD2. V was clipped by 7 bases and J by 4 bases; unmatched bases: 7. The CDR3 covers 15 residues. The germline CDR1 and CDR2 sequences are KGHDR and SFDVKD. The CDR3 region is CATSLRTSVYNEQFF. Written as DNA, the CDR3 is TGTGCCACCAGCTTACGGACTAGCGTTTACAATGAGCAGTTCTTC.

The chain has TRBV4-1 and TRBJ2-1; 7 positions match TRBD2. The germline gives CDR1 MGHRA, CDR2 YSYEKL. V was clipped by 8 bases and J by 3 bases; unmatched bases: 4. This CDR3 region has 13 residues. In DNA, the CDR3 is TGCGCCAGCGGGGGGGAGCTCTACAATGAGCAGTTCTTC. Its translation is CASGGELYNEQFF.

The V call is TRBV6-5, the J call TRBJ2-5; a weak D match, TRBD2 (6 bases). Looked up from germline, CDR1 is MNHEY and CDR2 is SVGAGI. The CDR3 covers 13 residues. Trimming removed 6 bases at V and 0 bases at J, with 8 bases between. The CDR3 region has the DNA TGTGCCAGCAGCCGGGGGTACCAAGAGACCCAGTACTTC. Translating gives CASSRGYQETQYF.

This clone appeared a single time. The chain is built from TRBV28 and TRBJ2-7, with 12 bases aligning to TRBD2. The germline V gene has CDR1 MDHEN and CDR2 SYDVKM. V shed 2 bases and J 1 base; nucleotides not matched to a gene: 0. The CDR3 contains 15 residues. Here the CDR3 reads CASSLLAGGSYEQYF. DNA of the CDR3: TGTGCCAGCAGTTTACTAGCGGGAGGGTCCTACGAGCAGTACTTC.

The rearrangement joins TRBV3-1 (or the pseudogene TRBV3-2) to TRBJ2-3; D gene unclear. CDR1 is LGHDT and CDR2 is YNNKEL in the germline V gene (reference sequence). CDR3 size: 13 residues. V was clipped by 1 base and J by 3 bases, with 5 bases between them. Here the CDR3 DNA reads TGTGCCAGCAGCCAAGTCGGGACAGATACGCAGTATTTT. Protein: CASSQVGTDTQYF.

J is TRBJ2-2 and V is TRBV7-2; 8 bases map to TRBD1. The germline V gene encodes CDR1 SGHTA and CDR2 FQGNSA. There are 16 residues in the CDR3. V lost 5 bases to trimming and J lost 2 bases; unmatched junction nucleotides: 7. Written as DNA, the CDR3 is TGTGCCAGCAGCAGGACAGGGAGCCCAAACACCGGGGAGCTGTTTTTT. Protein sequence: CASSRTGSPNTGELFF.

The chain links TRBV4-3 to TRBJ2-1; 7 bases are a match to TRBD1. The CDR3 consists of 15 residues. Per the germline V gene, CDR1 is LGHNA and CDR2 is YSLEER. V lost 0 bases, J lost 4 bases, and 3 bases stayed unmatched. The CDR3 here is CASSQDPDRYNEQFF. The DNA of the CDR3 is TGCGCCAGCAGCCAAGATCCGGACAGGTACAATGAGCAGTTCTTC.

As to this clone: The germline gene is not matched at one end of the junction; a read error may be the cause. The chain recombines TRBV25-1 with TRBJ2-2; 8 nucleotides align to TRBD2. CDR3 length: 17 residues. Germline lookup yields CDR1 MGHDK and CDR2 SYGVNS. CDR3 residues: CASSESRLALVTGELFF. The CDR3 nucleotides read TGTGCCAGCAGCGAATCAAGACTAGCGTTGGTAACCGGGGAGCTGTTTTTT.

The sample holds one count of this clone. The V call is TRBV28, the J call TRBJ2-1, with D hard to call. CDR1 is MDHEN and CDR2 is SYDVKM in the germline V gene. V was pared by 3 bases and J by 9 bases, with 9 bases between. The CDR3 extends over 12 amino acids. In nucleotides, the CDR3 is TGTGCCAGCAGTTTTCCGGGTCGTGAGCAGTTCTTC. Amino acid sequence: CASSFPGREQFF.

This clone appeared a single time. The rearrangement links TRBV3-1 (or the pseudogene TRBV3-2) to TRBJ1-1; TRBD1 matches at 8 bases. Germline V lookup: CDR1 LGHDT, CDR2 YNNKEL (reference sequence). The CDR3 contains 14 residues. V lost 4 bases and J lost 5; bases outside the gene matches: 6. The CDR3 DNA follows: TGTGCCAGCAGCCGACACACAGGGGGGACTGAAGCTTTCTTT. Encoded protein: CASSRHTGGTEAFF.

For this clone: This sample includes further DNA sequences coding for the same CDR3. This chain uses TRBV6-2 or TRBV6-3 with TRBJ2-7; 7 positions agree with TRBD1. Germline V lookup: CDR1 MNHEY, CDR2 SVGEGT. The CDR3 length is 14 residues. V lost 5 bases, J lost 0 bases, and 4 bases stayed unmatched. The CDR3 reads CASSRTGSSYEQYF. CDR3 DNA: TGTGCCAGCAGTCGGACAGGAAGCTCCTACGAGCAGTACTTC.

The CDR3 DNA reads as TGTGCCAGCAGCTTAGGAGATACTGAAGCTTTCTTT. This translates into CASSLGDTEAFF. The chain is built from TRBV5-4 and TRBJ1-1, with D unresolved. Germline CDR1 and CDR2: SGHNT and YYREEE (reference sequence). The CDR3 runs to 12 residues. Trimming cost V 2 bases and J 5 bases, with 7 bases left between them. Looking up the rest from reference TRBV5-4 and TRBJ1-1 gives the full variable domain: ETGVTQSPTHLIKTRGQQVTLRCSSQSGHNTVSWYQQALGQGPQFIFQYYREEENGRGNFPPRFSGLQFPNYSSELNVNALELDDSALYLCASSLGDTEAFFGQGTRLTVV.

The chain recombines TRBV28 with TRBJ2-7; no reliable D call. V lost 3 bases and J 0 bases, leaving 9 bases between the germline ends. The length of the CDR3 is 14 residues. Germline V gene sequence: CDR1 MDHEN, CDR2 SYDVKM. CDR3 sequence reads: CASSLTERSYEQYF. As DNA, the CDR3 is TGTGCCAGCAGTTTGACTGAGCGCTCCTACGAGCAGTACTTC.

The rearrangement links TRBV7-2 to TRBJ2-7; possible D gene TRBD1, 6 bases. CDR1 and CDR2 from the germline V gene are SGHTA and FQGNSA. The CDR3 has 16 amino acids. V dropped 3 bases and J dropped 3 bases, with 18 bases sitting between them. CDR3 amino acids: CASSFLGGRGSYEQYF. CDR3 DNA: TGTGCCAGCAGCTTTTTAGGTGGCAGGGGAAGCTACGAGCAGTACTTC.

The chain uses TRBV21-1 and TRBJ2-1; TRBD2 was called by the table and not checked on the DNA. TRBV21-1 is shown as a pseudogene. This CDR3 is 15 amino acids long. The DNA for the CDR3 is TGTGCCAGCACCATTTACCTAGCGGGAGACAATGAGCAGTTCTTC. Amino acid sequence: CASTIYLAGDNEQFF.

This chain joins TRBV27 and TRBJ1-2; 8 positions agree with TRBD1. The CDR3 has 12 amino acids. Germline assignment: CDR1 MNHEY and CDR2 SMNVEV (reference sequence). V was clipped by 8 bases and J by 7 bases; unmatched bases: 6. The CDR3 DNA follows: TGTGCCAGCCGAGACAGGGGTCGTGGCTACACCTTC. Its translation: CASRDRGRGYTF.

The gene calls are TRBV9 and TRBJ2-2, with D possibly matching TRBD2 (5 bases). The CDR3 is 14 amino acids. V was pared by 3 bases and J by 6 bases, with 12 bases between. CDR1 and CDR2 (germline): SGDLS, YYNGEE. Here the CDR3 DNA reads TGTGCCAGCAGCGCCCGGAACGGGGCCGGGGAGCTGTTTTTT. Protein product: CASSARNGAGELFF.